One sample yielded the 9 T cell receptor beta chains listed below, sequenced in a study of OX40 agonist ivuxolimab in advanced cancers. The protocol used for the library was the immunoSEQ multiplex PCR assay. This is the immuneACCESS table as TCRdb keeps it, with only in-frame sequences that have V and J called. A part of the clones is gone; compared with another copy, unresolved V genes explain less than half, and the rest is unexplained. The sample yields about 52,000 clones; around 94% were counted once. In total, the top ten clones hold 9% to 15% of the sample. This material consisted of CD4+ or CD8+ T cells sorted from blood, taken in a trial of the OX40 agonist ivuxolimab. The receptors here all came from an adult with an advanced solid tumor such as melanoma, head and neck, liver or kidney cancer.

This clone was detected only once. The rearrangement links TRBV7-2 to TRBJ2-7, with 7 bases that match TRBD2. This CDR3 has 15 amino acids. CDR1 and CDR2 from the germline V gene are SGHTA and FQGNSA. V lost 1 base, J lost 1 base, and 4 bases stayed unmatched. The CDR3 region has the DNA TGTGCCAGCAGCTTAGAAGGCGGGAGTTCCTACGAGCAGTACTTC. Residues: CASSLEGGSSYEQYF.

The DNA for the CDR3 is TGTGCCAGCAGCCCCGGGTTTGGACTAGCCGGAGATACGCAGTATTTT. It encodes CASSPGFGLAGDTQYF. The V call is TRBV7-9, the J call TRBJ2-3, with 8 nucleotides matching TRBD2. The junction had 12 bases not matched to a gene; V was cut back by 5 bases and J by 5 bases. The CDR3 has 16 residues. CDR1 and CDR2 (germline): SEHNR, FQNEAQ (reference sequence).

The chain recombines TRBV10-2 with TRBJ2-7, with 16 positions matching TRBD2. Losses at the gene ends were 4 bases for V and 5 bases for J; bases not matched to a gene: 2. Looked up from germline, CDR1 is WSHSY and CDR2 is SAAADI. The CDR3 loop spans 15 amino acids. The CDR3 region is CASSVGTSGRDEQYF. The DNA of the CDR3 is TGCGCCAGCAGTGTTGGGACTAGCGGGAGGGACGAGCAGTACTTC.

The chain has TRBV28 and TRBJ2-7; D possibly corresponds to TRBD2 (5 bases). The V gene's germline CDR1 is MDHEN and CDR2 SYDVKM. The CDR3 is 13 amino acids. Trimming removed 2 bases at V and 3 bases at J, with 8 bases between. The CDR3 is CASSLPGLYEQYF. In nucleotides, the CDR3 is TGTGCCAGCAGTTTACCCGGACTCTACGAGCAGTACTTC.

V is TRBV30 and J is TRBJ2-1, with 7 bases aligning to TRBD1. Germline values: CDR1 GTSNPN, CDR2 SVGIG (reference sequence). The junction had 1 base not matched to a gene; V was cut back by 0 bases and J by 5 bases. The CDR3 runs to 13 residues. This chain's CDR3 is CAWSVDRDNEQFF. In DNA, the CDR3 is TGTGCCTGGAGTGTTGACAGGGACAATGAGCAGTTCTTC. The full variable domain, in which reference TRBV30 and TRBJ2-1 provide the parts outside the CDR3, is SQTIHQWPATLVQPVGSPLSLECTVEGTSNPNLYWYRQAAGRGLQLLFYSVGIGQISSEVPQNLSASRPQDRQFILSSKKLLLSDSGFYLCAWSVDRDNEQFFGPGTRLTVL.

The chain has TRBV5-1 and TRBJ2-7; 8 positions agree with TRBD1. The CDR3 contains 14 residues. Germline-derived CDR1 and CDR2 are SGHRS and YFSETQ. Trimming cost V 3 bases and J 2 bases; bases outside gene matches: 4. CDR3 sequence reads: CASSSPGQAYEQYF. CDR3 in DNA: TGCGCCAGCAGCTCGCCGGGACAGGCCTACGAGCAGTACTTC.

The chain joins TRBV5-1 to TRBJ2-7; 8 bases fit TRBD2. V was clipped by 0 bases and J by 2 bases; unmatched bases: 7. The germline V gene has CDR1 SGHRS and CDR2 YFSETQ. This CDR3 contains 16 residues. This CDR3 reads CASSLGEGLDTYEQYF. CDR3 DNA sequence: TGCGCCAGCAGCTTGGGGGAGGGACTAGACACCTACGAGCAGTACTTC.

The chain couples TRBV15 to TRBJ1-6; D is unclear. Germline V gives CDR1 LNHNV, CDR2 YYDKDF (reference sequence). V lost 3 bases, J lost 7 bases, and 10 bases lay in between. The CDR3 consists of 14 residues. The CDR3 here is CATSSAIWNSPLHF. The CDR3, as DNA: TGTGCCACCAGCAGTGCGATATGGAATTCACCCCTCCACTTT.

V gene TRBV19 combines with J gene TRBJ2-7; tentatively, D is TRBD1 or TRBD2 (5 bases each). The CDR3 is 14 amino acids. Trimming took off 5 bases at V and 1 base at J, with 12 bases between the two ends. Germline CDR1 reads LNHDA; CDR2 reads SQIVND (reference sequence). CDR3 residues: CASSEVGASYEQYF. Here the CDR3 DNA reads TGTGCCAGTAGTGAAGTCGGGGCATCCTACGAGCAGTACTTC.